This T cell receptor beta chain was profiled in a study of cytomegalovirus exposure and HLA in healthy donors. Per the germline V gene, CDR1 is MGHRA and CDR2 is YSYEKL. The length of the CDR3 is 13 residues. The junction had 8 bases not matched to a gene; V was cut back by 10 bases and J by 5 bases. Researchers ran the PCR with 60 Vbeta and 13 Jbeta primers. Assay: immunoSEQ multiplex PCR; the TCRdb copy retains only in-frame clones and omits some. Found here are some 200,000 clones, approximately 90% of them singletons; the top ten hold around 1%. This rearrangement joins TRBV4-1 to TRBJ1-1; the match to TRBD1 covers 9 bases. This receptor was taken from a woman between 18 and 29 years old in good health and CMV-seronegative. Sequencing was carried out using PBMCs. The CDR3 DNA reads TGCGCCACCAAGGGGACAGGGCGAACTGAAGCTTTCTTT. This codes for CATKGTGRTEAFF.